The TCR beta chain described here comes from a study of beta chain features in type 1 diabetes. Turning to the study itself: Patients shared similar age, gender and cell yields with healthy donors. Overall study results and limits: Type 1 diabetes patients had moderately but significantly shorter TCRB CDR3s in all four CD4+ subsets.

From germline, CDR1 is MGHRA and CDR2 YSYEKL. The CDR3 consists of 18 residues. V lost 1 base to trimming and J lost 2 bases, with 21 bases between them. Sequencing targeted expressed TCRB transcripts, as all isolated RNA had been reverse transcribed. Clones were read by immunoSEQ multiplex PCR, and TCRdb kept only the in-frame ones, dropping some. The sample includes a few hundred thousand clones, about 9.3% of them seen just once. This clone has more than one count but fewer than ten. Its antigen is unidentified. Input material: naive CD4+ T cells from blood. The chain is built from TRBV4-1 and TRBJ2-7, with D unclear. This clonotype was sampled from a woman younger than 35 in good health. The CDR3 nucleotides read TGCGCCAGCAGCCAAGTCCGTACGCAGAGGCATTTCACCTACGAGCAGTACTTC. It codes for CASSQVRTQRHFTYEQYF.